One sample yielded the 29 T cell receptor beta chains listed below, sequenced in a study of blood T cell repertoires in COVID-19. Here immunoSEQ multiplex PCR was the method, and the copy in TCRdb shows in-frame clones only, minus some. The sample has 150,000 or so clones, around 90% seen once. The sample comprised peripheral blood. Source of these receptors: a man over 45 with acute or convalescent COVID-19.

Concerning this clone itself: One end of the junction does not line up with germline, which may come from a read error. CDR3 nucleotides: TGTGCTAGCAGCCTCCGACAGGGGAATGAGCAGTTCTTC. It encodes CASSLRQGNEQFF. V and J are TRBV7-7 and TRBJ2-1, with 8 bases aligning to TRBD1. CDR3 length: 13 residues. CDR1 is SSHAT and CDR2 is FNYEAQ in the germline V gene (reference sequence). Based on the CDR3 plus reference TRBV7-7 and TRBJ2-1, the full variable domain is GAGVSQSPRYKVTKRGQDVTLRCDPISSHATLYWYQQALGQGPEFLTYFNYEAQPDKSGLPSDRFSAERPEGSISTLTIQRTEQRDSAMYRCASSLRQGNEQFFGPGTRLTVL.

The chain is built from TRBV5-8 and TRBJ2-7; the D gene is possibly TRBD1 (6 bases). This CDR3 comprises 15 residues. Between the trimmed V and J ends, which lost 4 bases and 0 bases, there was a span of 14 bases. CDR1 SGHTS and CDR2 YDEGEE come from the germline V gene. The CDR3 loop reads CASSPGHPSSYEQYV. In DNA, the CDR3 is TGTGCCAGCAGCCCGGGACACCCGAGCTCCTACGAGCAGTACGTC.

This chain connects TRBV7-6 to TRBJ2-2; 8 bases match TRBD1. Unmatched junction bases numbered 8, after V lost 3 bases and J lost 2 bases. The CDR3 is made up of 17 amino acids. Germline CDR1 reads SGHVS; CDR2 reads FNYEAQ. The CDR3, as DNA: TGTGCCAGCAGCTTCACAGGGGGTAAAATTAACACCGGGGAGCTGTTTTTT. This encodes CASSFTGGKINTGELFF.

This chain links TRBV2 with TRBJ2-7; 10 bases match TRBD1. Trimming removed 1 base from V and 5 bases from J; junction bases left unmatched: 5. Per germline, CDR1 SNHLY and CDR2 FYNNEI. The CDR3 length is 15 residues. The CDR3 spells CASSEVWTGGNEQYV. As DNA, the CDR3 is TGTGCCAGCAGTGAAGTATGGACAGGGGGGAACGAGCAGTACGTC.

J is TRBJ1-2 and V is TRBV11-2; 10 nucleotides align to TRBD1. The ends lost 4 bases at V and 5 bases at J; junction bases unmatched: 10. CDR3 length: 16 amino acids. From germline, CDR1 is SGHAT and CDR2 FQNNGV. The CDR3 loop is CASSSRTGGGDYGYTF. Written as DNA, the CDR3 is TGTGCCAGCAGCTCGCGGACAGGGGGAGGTGATTATGGCTACACCTTC.

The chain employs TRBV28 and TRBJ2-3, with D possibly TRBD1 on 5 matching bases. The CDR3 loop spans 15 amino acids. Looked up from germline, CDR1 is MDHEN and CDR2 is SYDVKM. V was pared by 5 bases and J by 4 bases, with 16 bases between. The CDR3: CASSTTARVADTQYF. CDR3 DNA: TGTGCCAGCAGTACAACTGCCAGGGTCGCAGATACGCAGTATTTT.

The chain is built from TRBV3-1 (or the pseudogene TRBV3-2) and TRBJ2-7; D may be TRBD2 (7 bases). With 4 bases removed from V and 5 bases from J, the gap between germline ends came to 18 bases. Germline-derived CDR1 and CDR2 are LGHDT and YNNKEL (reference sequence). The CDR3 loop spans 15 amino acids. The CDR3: CASSPLGGEGDEQYF. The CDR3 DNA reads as TGTGCCAGCAGCCCCCTAGGGGGGGAAGGGGACGAGCAGTACTTC.

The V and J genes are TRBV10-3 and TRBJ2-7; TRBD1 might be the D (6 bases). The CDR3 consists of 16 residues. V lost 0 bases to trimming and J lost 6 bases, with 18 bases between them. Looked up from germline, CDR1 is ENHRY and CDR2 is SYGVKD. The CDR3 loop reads CAISESAVGGGGEQYF. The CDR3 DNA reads TGTGCCATCAGTGAGTCAGCGGTAGGGGGTGGAGGCGAGCAGTACTTC.

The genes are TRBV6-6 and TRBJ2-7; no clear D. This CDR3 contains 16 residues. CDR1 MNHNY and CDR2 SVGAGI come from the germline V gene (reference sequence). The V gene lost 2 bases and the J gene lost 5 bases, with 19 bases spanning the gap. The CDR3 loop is CASSYRRGLKFHEQYF. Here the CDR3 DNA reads TGTGCCAGCAGTTACCGTCGTGGGCTCAAATTCCACGAGCAGTACTTC.

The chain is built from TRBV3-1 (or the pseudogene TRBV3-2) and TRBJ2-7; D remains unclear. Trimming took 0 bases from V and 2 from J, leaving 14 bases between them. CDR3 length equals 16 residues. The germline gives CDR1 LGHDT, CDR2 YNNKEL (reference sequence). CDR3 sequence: CASSQESGHNAYEQYV. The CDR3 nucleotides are TGTGCCAGCAGCCAAGAGAGTGGTCATAATGCCTACGAGCAGTACGTC.

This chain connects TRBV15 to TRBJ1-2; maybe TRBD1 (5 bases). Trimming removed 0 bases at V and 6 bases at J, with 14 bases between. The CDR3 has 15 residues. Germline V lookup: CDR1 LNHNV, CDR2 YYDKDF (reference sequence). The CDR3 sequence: CATSRDVGPENGYTF. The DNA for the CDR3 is TGTGCCACCAGCAGAGATGTGGGGCCCGAGAATGGCTACACCTTC.

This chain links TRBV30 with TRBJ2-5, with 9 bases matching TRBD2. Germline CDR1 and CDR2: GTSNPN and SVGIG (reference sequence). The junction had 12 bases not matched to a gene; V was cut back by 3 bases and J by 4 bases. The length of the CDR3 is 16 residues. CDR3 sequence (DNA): TGTGCCTGGAGGCCTACCCCTCTAGCGGGGAGAGAGACCCAGTACTTC. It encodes CAWRPTPLAGRETQYF.

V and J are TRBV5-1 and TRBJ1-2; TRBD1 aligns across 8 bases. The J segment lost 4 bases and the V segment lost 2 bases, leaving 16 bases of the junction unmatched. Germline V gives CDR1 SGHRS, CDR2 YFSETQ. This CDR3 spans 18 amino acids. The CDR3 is CASSLRGRGLEKVYGYTF. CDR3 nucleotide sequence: TGCGCCAGCAGCTTAAGAGGCAGGGGGCTGGAGAAGGTCTATGGCTACACCTTC.

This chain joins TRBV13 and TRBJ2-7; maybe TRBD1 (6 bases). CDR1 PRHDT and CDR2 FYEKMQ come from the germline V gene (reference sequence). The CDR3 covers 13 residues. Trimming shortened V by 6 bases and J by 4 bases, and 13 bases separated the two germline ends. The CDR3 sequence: CASSSSQGYEQYF. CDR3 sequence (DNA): TGTGCCAGCAGTTCAAGTCAGGGGTACGAGCAGTACTTC.

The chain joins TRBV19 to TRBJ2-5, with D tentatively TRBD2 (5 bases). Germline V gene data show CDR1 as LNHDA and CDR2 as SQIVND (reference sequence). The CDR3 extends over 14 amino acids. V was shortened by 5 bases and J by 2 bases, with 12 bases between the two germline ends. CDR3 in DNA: TGTGCCAGTAGTCATCGACGGGAACAAGAGACCCAGTACTTC. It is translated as CASSHRREQETQYF.

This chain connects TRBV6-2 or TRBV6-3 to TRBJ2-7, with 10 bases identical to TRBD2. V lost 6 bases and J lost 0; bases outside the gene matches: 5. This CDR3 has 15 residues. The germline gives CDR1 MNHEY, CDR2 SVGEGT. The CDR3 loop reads CASSLSGGLSYEQYV. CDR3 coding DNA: TGTGCCAGCAGCCTTAGCGGGGGGCTCTCCTACGAGCAGTACGTC.

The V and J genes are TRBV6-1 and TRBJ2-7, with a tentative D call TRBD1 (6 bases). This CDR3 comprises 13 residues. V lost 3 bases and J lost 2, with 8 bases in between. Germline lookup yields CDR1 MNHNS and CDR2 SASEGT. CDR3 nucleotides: TGTGCCAGCAGTGACGGGACAACCTACGAGCAGTACTTC. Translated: CASSDGTTYEQYF.

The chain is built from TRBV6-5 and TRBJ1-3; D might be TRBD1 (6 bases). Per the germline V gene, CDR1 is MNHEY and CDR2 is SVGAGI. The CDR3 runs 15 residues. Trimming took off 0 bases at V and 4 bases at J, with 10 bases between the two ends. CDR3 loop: CASSYSRGQGNTIYF. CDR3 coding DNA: TGTGCCAGCAGTTACTCGAGAGGACAGGGAAACACCATATATTTT.

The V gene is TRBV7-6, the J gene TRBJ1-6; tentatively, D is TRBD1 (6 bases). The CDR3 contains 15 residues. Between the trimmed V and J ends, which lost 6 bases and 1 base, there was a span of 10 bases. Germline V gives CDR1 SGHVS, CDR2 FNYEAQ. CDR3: CASRGADSYNSPLHF. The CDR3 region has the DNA TGTGCCAGCAGGGGGGCGGATTCCTATAATTCACCCCTCCACTTT.

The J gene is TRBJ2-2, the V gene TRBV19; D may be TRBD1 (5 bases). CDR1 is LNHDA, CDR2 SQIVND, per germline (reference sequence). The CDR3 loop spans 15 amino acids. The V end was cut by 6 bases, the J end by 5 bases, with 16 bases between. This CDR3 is CASRNGRAPTGELFF. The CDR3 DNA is TGTGCCAGTAGAAACGGCAGGGCACCGACCGGGGAGCTGTTTTTT.

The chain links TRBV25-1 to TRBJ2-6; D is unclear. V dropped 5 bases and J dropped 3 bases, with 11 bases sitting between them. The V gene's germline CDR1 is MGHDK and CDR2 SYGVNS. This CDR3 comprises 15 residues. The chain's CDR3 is CASSMAGRGANVLTF. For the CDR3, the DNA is TGTGCCAGCAGTATGGCTGGGCGTGGGGCCAACGTCCTGACTTTC.

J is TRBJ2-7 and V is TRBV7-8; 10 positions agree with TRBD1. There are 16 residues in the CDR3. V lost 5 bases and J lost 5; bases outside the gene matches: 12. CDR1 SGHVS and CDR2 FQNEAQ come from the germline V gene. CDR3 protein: CASSRLGGQGTNEQYF. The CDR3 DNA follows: TGTGCCAGCAGCCGCCTGGGGGGACAGGGGACCAACGAGCAGTACTTC.

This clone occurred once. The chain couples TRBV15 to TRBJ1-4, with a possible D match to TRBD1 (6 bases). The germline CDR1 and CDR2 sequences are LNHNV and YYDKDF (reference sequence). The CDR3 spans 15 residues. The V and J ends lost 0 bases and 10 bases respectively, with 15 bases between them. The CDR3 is CATSRERGGTLKLFF. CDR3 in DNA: TGTGCCACCAGCAGAGAGCGAGGGGGTACGCTAAAACTGTTTTTT. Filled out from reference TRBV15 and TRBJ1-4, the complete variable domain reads DAMVIQNPRYQVTQFGKPVTLSCSQTLNHNVMYWYQQKSSQAPKLLFHYYDKDFNNEADTPDNFQSRRPNTSFCFLDIRSPGLGDTAMYLCATSRERGGTLKLFFGSGTQLSVL.

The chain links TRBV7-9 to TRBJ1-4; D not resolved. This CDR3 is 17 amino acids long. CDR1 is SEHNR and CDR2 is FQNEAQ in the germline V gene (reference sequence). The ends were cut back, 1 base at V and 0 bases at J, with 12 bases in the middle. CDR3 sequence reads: CASSLVGGSPTNEKLFF. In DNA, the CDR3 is TGTGCCAGCAGCTTAGTAGGCGGTAGCCCAACTAATGAAAAACTGTTTTTT.

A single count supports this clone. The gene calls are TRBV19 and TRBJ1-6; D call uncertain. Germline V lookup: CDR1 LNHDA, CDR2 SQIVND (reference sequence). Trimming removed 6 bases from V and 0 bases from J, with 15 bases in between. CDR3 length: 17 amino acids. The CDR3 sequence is CASSPPRGSSYNSPLHF. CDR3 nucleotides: TGTGCCAGTAGCCCCCCCCGGGGAAGCTCCTATAATTCACCCCTCCACTTT.

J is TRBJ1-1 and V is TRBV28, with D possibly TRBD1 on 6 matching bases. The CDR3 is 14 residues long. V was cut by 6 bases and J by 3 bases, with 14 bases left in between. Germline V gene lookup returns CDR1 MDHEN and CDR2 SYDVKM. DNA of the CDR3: TGTGCCAGCAGCTCAGGGGATTGGGACACTGAAGCTTTCTTT. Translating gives CASSSGDWDTEAFF.

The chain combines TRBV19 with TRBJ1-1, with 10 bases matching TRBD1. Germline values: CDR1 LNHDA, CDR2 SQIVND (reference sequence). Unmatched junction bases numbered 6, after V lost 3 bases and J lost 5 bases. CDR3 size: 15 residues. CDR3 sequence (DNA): TGTGCCAGTAGTATCTCGACAGGGGGCGCAACTGAAGCTTTCTTT. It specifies CASSISTGGATEAFF.

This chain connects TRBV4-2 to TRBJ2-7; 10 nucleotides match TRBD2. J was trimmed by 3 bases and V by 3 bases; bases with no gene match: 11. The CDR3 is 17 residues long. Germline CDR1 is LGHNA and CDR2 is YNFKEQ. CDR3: CASSHRGGLATVYEQYF. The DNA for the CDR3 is TGTGCCAGCAGCCATCGGGGGGGACTAGCGACAGTCTACGAGCAGTACTTC.

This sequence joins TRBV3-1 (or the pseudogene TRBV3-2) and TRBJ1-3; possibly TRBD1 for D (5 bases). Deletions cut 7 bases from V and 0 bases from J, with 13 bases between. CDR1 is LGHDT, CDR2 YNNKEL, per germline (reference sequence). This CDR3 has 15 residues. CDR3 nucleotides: TGTGCCAGCAACATGCGGGGGATCTCTGGAAACACCATATATTTT. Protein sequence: CASNMRGISGNTIYF.